A single sample is the source of the 10 T cell receptor beta chains below, sequenced in a study of somatic mutations in cytotoxic T cells in rheumatoid arthritis (dated by TCRdb to about 2017). The method was the immunoSEQ multiplex PCR assay. TCRdb re-hosts the immuneACCESS table, in-frame sequences only. Its copies lack some clones; in the studies checked, an unresolved V gene accounts for under half of them, and the cause for the rest is not known. Here the sample has about 25,000 clones; over 65% occur a single time. Around 9.9% of the sample lies in the top ten. The sequenced sample was CD8+ T cells sorted from blood. All receptors come from a woman aged 18-35 years in good health.

The rearrangement joins TRBV28 to TRBJ2-2; no firm D call. The V and J ends lost 7 bases and 0 bases respectively, with 6 bases between them. Germline loops: CDR1 MDHEN, CDR2 SYDVKM. The CDR3 sequence is 13 residues long. In DNA form, the CDR3 reads TGTGCCAGCAAGGTCGCGAACACCGGGGAGCTGTTTTTT. The encoded protein is CASKVANTGELFF.

The chain is built from TRBV14 and TRBJ1-2; D uncertain. The CDR3 extends over 17 amino acids. Trimming stripped 1 base from V and 0 bases from J, with 15 bases between. Germline CDR1 reads SGHDN; CDR2 reads FVKESK. The CDR3 DNA reads TGTGCCAGCAGCCAAGCCGGGTCAGAACAGCCTAACTATGGCTACACCTTC. Translation: CASSQAGSEQPNYGYTF.

The chain couples TRBV21-1 to TRBJ1-5. TRBV21-1 is marked as a pseudogene. The CDR3 spans 12 residues. The CDR3: CASSAVLRPQHF. DNA of the CDR3: TGTGCCAGCAGCGCCGTCCTTCGGCCCCAGCATTTT.

The V gene is TRBV30, the J gene TRBJ2-3; 8 bases match TRBD1. The CDR3 runs 15 residues. The germline CDR1 and CDR2 sequences are GTSNPN and SVGIG (reference sequence). Losses at the gene ends were 5 bases for V and 2 bases for J; bases not matched to a gene: 9. The CDR3 DNA is TGTGCCTGGGAGGTGCAGGGGGCCCTCACAGATACGCAGTATTTT. Amino acid sequence: CAWEVQGALTDTQYF.

This clone was seen a single time. This chain joins TRBV11-2 and TRBJ1-1; D remains ambiguous. Per the germline V gene, CDR1 is SGHAT and CDR2 is FQNNGV. This CDR3 has 14 residues. Trimming removed 5 bases from V and 1 base from J, with 11 bases in between. The CDR3 coding sequence is TGTGCCAGCAGCCAAGCTGACGGGAACACTGAAGCTTTCTTT. As protein: CASSQADGNTEAFF. Filled out from reference TRBV11-2 and TRBJ1-1, the complete variable domain reads EAGVAQSPRYKIIEKRQSVAFWCNPISGHATLYWYQQILGQGPKLLIQFQNNGVVDDSQLPKDRFSAERLKGVDSTLKIQPAKLEDSAVYLCASSQADGNTEAFFGQGTRLTVV.

The chain has TRBV27 and TRBJ2-1; 8 bases match TRBD2. Losses at the gene ends were 5 bases for V and 6 bases for J; bases not matched to a gene: 9. Germline V gene data show CDR1 as MNHEY and CDR2 as SMNVEV (reference sequence). This CDR3 has 15 amino acids. The CDR3 nucleotides are TGTGCCAGCAGTGAATACAGCGGGGGATTCAATGAGCAGTTCTTC. It translates to CASSEYSGGFNEQFF.

This clone was found a few times. The chain recombines TRBV4-1 with TRBJ2-7; possibly TRBD1 or TRBD2 for D (5 bases each). The CDR3 has 17 amino acids. Germline values: CDR1 MGHRA, CDR2 YSYEKL. Trimming pared 0 bases from V and 2 bases from J, leaving 17 bases between. The CDR3 DNA is TGCGCCAGCAGCCAAGAAATGTCCGGGGTGGGGGCCTACGAGCAGTACTTC. Its translation: CASSQEMSGVGAYEQYF.

The rearrangement uses TRBV27 and TRBJ2-3; the D gene is possibly TRBD1 (6 bases). The V and J ends lost 6 bases and 2 bases respectively, with 12 bases between them. CDR1 is MNHEY, CDR2 SMNVEV, per germline (reference sequence). CDR3 size: 14 residues. The CDR3, as DNA: TGTGCCAGCAGCACGTGGGACAACACAGATACGCAGTATTTT. It is translated as CASSTWDNTDTQYF.

V is TRBV27 and J is TRBJ2-1; TRBD1 matches 7 bases. The trim removed 7 bases at V and 4 bases at J, leaving 10 bases unmatched. This CDR3 is 15 amino acids long. The germline gives CDR1 MNHEY, CDR2 SMNVEV (reference sequence). CDR3 region: CASKRDRETYNEQFF. The CDR3 DNA follows: TGTGCCAGCAAAAGAGACAGGGAAACTTACAATGAGCAGTTCTTC.

This rearrangement joins TRBV29-1 to TRBJ2-3; TRBD1 agrees at 10 bases. CDR1 SQVTM and CDR2 ANQGSEA come from the germline V gene. This CDR3 is built from 16 residues. V lost 4 bases, J lost 3 bases, and 10 bases stayed unmatched. The CDR3 reads CSVVFSDRGGTDTQYF. CDR3 sequence (DNA): TGCAGCGTTGTCTTTTCGGACAGGGGGGGTACAGATACGCAGTATTTT.